These 7 T cell receptor beta chains share one sample of origin, sequenced in a study of identifying expanded T cells in peripheral blood (dated by TCRdb to the late 2010s). Libraries were made using the immunoSEQ multiplex PCR assay. In its TCRdb copy, this immuneACCESS table keeps in-frame sequences only and misses some clones. Where compared with another copy, unresolved V genes explain less than half of these, and the others have no known cause. The sample table shows approximately 100,000 clones, and approximately 88% are seen once. The ten most abundant clones make up approximately 4% of the sample. What was sequenced was blood. These receptor sequences come from a person aged 18 to 70 in good health.

The genes are TRBV6-1 and TRBJ2-7; tentatively, D is TRBD1 or TRBD2 (7 bases each). This CDR3 contains 15 residues. The germline V gene encodes CDR1 MNHNS and CDR2 SASEGT. Trimming took off 10 bases at V and 1 base at J, with 20 bases between the two ends. The CDR3 DNA reads as TGTGCCATCAGGGGGGGGGACAGACCATCCTACGAGCAGTACTTC. This gives the protein CAIRGGDRPSYEQYF.

V usage is TRBV27 and J usage is TRBJ1-2; D gene ambiguous. Germline lookup yields CDR1 MNHEY and CDR2 SMNVEV (reference sequence). CDR3 length: 16 amino acids. Trimming cost V 4 bases and J 1 base, with 16 bases left between them. The CDR3 here is CASSSRVDSDNYGYTF. DNA of the CDR3: TGTGCCAGCAGTTCCCGGGTCGACTCGGATAACTATGGCTACACCTTC.

The J gene is TRBJ1-2, the V gene TRBV30; 8 bases are shared with TRBD1. Germline V gene data show CDR1 as GTSNPN and CDR2 as SVGIG (reference sequence). The V gene end was trimmed by 2 bases and the J gene end by 4 bases; junction bases not matched to a gene: 0. This CDR3 spans 12 amino acids. The CDR3 loop is CAWSTGGYGYTF. CDR3 coding DNA: TGTGCCTGGAGTACAGGGGGCTATGGCTACACCTTC.

V and J are TRBV5-8 and TRBJ1-2, with D possibly TRBD1 on 5 matching bases. The V and J ends lost 8 bases and 7 bases respectively, with 15 bases between them. The CDR3 covers 12 residues. Germline V gives CDR1 SGHTS, CDR2 YDEGEE. The CDR3 spells CARPGGSGGYTF. The CDR3 nucleotides read TGTGCCAGACCGGGGGGATCCGGTGGCTACACCTTC.

The chain uses TRBV2 and TRBJ2-1; 8 positions match TRBD1. This CDR3 region has 13 residues. J lost 9 bases, V lost 8 bases, and 9 bases had no gene match. CDR1 SNHLY and CDR2 FYNNEI come from the germline V gene. DNA for the CDR3: TGTGCCAGCCGGACAGGGATAGGTGGTGAGCAGTTCTTC. This gives the protein CASRTGIGGEQFF. The full variable domain, completed using reference TRBV2 and TRBJ2-1, is EPEVTQTPSHQVTQMGQEVILRCVPISNHLYFYWYRQILGQKVEFLVSFYNNEISEKSEIFDDQFSVERPDGSNFTLKIRSTKLEDSAMYFCASRTGIGGEQFFGPGTRLTVL.

This clone was seen a single time. The rearrangement links TRBV7-8 to TRBJ2-4; tentatively, D is TRBD1 (6 bases). V shed 0 bases and J shed 0 bases, with 18 bases lying between them. The CDR3 runs to 19 residues. Germline CDR1 is SGHVS and CDR2 is FQNEAQ. CDR3 DNA sequence: TGTGCCAGCAGCTTAGCGCGGTCAGGGGTCCCTCTAGCCAAAAACATTCAGTACTTC. The encoded protein is CASSLARSGVPLAKNIQYF.

This chain joins TRBV7-2 and TRBJ1-4; D might be TRBD1 (6 bases). Trimming shortened V by 2 bases and J by 7 bases, and 20 bases separated the two germline ends. Germline values: CDR1 SGHTA, CDR2 FQGNSA. The CDR3 runs to 17 residues. As DNA, the CDR3 is TGTGCCAGCAGCTTAAGCTTTGGGGGACAAGGCTCTGAAAAACTGTTTTTT. This sequence encodes CASSLSFGGQGSEKLFF.